A single sample gave rise to the 7 T cell receptor beta chains below, sequenced in a study of Ad26.COV2.S vaccination and SARS-CoV-2 variants (dated by TCRdb to about 2021). The library was obtained by the immunoSEQ multiplex PCR assay. Not all clones reach the TCRdb copy of this immuneACCESS table, which keeps in-frame sequences only. Checked studies attribute under half of the gap to unresolved V genes and leave the rest unexplained. The sample table shows roughly 350,000 clones, and 80% to 90% are seen once. Around 11% of the sample comes from the top ten. The treatment or condition label for this specimen denotes: over 15 received Ad26.COV2.S at low or high dose, single or two shots; 5 received placebo; per-sample allocation not given. Repertoires of vaccine and placebo recipients were sequenced from samples collected on day 63 after the first injection. This sample comprised peripheral blood, obtained in a trial of Ad26.COV2.S vaccine versus placebo. The receptors here all came from a person aged 18-65 years who received the Ad26.COV2.S COVID-19 vaccine or a placebo.

CDR3 DNA: TGTGCCAGCAGCCAAGATCTTGGGGGGGGCACAGATACGCAGTATTTT. Amino acids: CASSQDLGGGTDTQYF. The rearrangement joins TRBV3-1 (or the pseudogene TRBV3-2) to TRBJ2-3; 7 bases agree with TRBD2. Trimming took 0 bases from V and 1 from J; bases not matched to a gene: 4. The CDR3 is 16 amino acids. Germline CDR1 LGHDT, CDR2 YNNKEL (reference sequence).

The CDR3 region has the DNA TGTGCCAGCAGCTTAACGGTCCGGGCATCGGGGAAGACCGGGGAGCTGTTTTTT. Residues: CASSLTVRASGKTGELFF. This chain links TRBV7-2 with TRBJ2-2; a possible D gene is TRBD2 (5 bases). The CDR3 covers 18 residues. Germline V gives CDR1 SGHTA, CDR2 FQGNSA. Trimming left V 2 bases short and J 5 bases short, with 21 bases between.

This CDR3 is CASKSRPNYGYTF. In DNA form, the CDR3 reads TGTGCCAGCAAATCAAGGCCTAACTATGGCTACACCTTC. This chain links TRBV28 with TRBJ1-2; no clear D. The CDR3 sequence is 13 residues long. Germline CDR1 is MDHEN and CDR2 is SYDVKM. Trimming cost V 7 bases and J 0 bases, with 9 bases left between them.

The rearrangement links TRBV24-1 to TRBJ1-2, with D unclear. The CDR3 is made up of 14 amino acids. Trimming took 2 bases from V and 2 from J, leaving 8 bases between them. Germline V gives CDR1 KGHDR, CDR2 SFDVKD. DNA of the CDR3: TGTGCCACCAGTGATTGGAAAGCCAACTATGGCTACACCTTC. Protein sequence: CATSDWKANYGYTF.

This clone was seen a handful of times. V gene TRBV21-1 combines with J gene TRBJ2-7; TRBD1, the table's D call, lacks a check against the DNA. TRBV21-1 is a documented pseudogene. The CDR3 contains 15 residues. CDR3 nucleotide sequence: TGTGCCAGCAGCAATAAGGTCAGGGGAGCGCTCGAGCAGTACTTC. Translated, it gives CASSNKVRGALEQYF.

This sequence joins TRBV6-2 or TRBV6-3 and TRBJ2-3; D is perhaps TRBD2 (6 bases). The V end lost 4 bases, the J end lost 4 bases, and 6 bases lay between the germline ends. The CDR3 totals 12 residues. CDR1 and CDR2 (germline): MNHEY, SVGEGT. This chain's CDR3 is CASSWGADTQYF. The DNA of the CDR3 is TGTGCCAGCAGTTGGGGGGCAGATACGCAGTATTTT.

The chain employs TRBV28 and TRBJ2-3, with D hard to call. V was clipped by 4 bases and J by 6 bases, with 11 bases between them. CDR3 length equals 13 residues. Germline assignment: CDR1 MDHEN and CDR2 SYDVKM. CDR3 loop: CASSSGMVDTQYF. The CDR3 coding sequence is TGTGCCAGCAGTTCTGGAATGGTGGATACGCAGTATTTT.